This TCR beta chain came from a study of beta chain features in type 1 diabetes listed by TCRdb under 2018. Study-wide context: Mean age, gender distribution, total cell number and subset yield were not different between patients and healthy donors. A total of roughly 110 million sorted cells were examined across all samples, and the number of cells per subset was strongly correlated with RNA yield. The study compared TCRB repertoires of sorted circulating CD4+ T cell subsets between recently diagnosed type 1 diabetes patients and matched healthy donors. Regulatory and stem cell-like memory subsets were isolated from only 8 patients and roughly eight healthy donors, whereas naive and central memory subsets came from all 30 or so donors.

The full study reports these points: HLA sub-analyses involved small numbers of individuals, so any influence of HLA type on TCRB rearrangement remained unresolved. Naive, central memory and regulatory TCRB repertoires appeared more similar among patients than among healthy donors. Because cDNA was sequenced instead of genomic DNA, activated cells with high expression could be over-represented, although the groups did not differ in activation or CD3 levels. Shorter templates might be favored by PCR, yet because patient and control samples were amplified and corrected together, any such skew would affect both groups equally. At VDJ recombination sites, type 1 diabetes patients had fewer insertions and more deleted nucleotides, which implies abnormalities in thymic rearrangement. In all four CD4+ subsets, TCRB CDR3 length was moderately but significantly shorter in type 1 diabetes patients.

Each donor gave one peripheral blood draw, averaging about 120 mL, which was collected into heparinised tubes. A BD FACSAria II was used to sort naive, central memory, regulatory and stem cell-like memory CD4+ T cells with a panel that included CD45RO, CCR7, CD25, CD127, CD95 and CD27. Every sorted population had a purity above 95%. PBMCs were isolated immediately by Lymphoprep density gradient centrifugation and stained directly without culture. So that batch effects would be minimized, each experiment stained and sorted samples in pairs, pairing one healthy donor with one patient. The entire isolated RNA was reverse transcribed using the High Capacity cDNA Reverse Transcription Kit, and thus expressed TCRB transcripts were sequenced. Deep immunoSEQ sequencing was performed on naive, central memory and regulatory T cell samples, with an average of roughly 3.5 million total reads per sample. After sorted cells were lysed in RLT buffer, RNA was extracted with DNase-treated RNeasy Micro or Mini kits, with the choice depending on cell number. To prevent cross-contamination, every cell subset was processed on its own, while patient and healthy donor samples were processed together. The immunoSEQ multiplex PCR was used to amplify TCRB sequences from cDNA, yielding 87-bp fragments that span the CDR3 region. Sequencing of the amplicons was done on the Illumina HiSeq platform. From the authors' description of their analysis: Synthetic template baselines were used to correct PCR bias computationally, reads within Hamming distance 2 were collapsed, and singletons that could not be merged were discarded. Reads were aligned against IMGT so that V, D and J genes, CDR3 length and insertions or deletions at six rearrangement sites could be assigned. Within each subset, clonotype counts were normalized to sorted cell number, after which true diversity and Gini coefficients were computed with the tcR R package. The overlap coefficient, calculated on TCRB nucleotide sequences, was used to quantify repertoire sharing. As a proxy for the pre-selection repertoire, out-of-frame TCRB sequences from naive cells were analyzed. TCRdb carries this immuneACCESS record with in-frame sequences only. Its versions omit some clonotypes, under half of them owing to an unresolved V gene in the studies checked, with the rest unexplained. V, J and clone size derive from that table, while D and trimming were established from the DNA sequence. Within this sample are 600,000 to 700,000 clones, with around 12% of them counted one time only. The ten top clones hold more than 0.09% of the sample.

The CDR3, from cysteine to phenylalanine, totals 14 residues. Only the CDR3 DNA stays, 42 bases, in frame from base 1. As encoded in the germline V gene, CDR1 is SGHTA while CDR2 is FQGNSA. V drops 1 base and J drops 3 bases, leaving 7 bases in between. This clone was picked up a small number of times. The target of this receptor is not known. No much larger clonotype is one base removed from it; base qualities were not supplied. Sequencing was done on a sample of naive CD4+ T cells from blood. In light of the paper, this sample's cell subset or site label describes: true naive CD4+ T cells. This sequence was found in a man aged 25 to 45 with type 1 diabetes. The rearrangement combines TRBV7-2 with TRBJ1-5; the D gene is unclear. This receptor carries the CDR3 CASSLEGFNQPQHF. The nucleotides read TGTGCCAGCAGCTTAGAGGGTTTCAATCAGCCCCAGCATTTT.